The source of this TCR beta chain is a study of T cells expressing NK-cell markers. CDR1 and CDR2 (germline): SGHTA, FQGTGA. This CDR3 region has 12 residues. Each CDR3 protein gets one entry in TCRdb, which reprocessed the 5' RACE reads and gives no DNA. The record lists a few hundred thousand distinct CDR3 sequences, of which the ten most abundant hold approximately 1.4%. This clonotype was obtained from a woman aged 45-59 years in good health. This chain connects TRBV7-3 to TRBJ1-1. The sequencing sample was made of blood T cells: a sorted CD56 or NKG2C T cell subset, CD4+ or CD8+ T cells, or bulk PBMC T cells (not recorded which). CDR3 protein: CASSQTVTEAFF.